The entry below describes one T cell receptor beta chain. Its antigen remains unknown. The entry originates in a study of OX40 agonist ivuxolimab in advanced cancers. Study-wide context: Clinicians treated patients with ivuxolimab, an agonistic anti-OX40 (CD134) antibody. Ivuxolimab, which patients received intravenously every 2 weeks, was dosed at 0.01 to 10 mg/kg.

Notes on the study in general: In the 0.1 to 3.0 mg/kg range, CD4+ and CD8+ blood T cells had expanded clonally by week 6.

The CDR3 spans 15 residues. From germline, CDR1 is MGHRA and CDR2 YSYEKL. The V gene lost 1 base and the J gene lost 5 bases, with 15 bases spanning the gap. TCRdb's copy holds only in-frame clones and misses some; the assay was immunoSEQ multiplex PCR. The sample lists about 100,000 clones; around 93% were seen once. The starting material was CD4+ or CD8+ T cells sorted from blood, obtained in a trial of the OX40 agonist ivuxolimab. The V and J genes are TRBV4-1 and TRBJ2-7; TRBD2 might be the D (6 bases). The clonotype was recovered from an adult with an advanced solid tumor such as melanoma, head and neck, liver or kidney cancer. DNA for the CDR3: TGCGCCAGCAGCCAAGTAAGTCTCAGCGGGCACGAGCAGTACTTC. The encoded protein is CASSQVSLSGHEQYF.